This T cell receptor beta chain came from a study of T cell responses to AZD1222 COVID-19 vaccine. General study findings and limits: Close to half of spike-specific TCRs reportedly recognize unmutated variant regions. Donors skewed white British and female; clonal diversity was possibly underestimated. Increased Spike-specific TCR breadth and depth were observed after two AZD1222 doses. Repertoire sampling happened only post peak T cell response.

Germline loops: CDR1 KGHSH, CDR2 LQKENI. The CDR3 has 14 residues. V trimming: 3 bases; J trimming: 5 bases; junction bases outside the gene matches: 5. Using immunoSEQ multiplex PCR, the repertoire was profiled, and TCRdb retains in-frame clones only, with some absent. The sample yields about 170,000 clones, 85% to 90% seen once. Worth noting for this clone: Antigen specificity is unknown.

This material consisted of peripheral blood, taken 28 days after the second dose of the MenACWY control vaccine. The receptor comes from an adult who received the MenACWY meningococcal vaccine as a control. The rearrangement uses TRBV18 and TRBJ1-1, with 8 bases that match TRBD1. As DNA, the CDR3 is TGTGCCAGCTCACCTGGACAGGGTAGGACTGAAGCTTTCTTT. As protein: CASSPGQGRTEAFF.